One and the same sample provided the 25 T cell receptor beta chains below, sequenced in a study of chemoradiotherapy in HPV16-positive cancers. The protocol was immunoSEQ multiplex PCR, while the TCRdb copy is restricted to in-frame clones and leaves out a portion. The repertoire has 5,000 to 6,500 clones, around 84% of them found once; the top ten carry 19%. This sample was taken from a patient who underwent chemoradiotherapy. These receptors came from a human donor with HPV-associated anogenital cancer.

The V and J genes are TRBV10-2 and TRBJ1-4; D gene uncertain. V lost 3 bases to trimming and J lost 4 bases, with 6 bases between them. This CDR3 is built from 13 residues. The germline V gene has CDR1 WSHSY and CDR2 SAAADI. DNA of the CDR3: TGCGCCAGCAGTGAAGGCGTTAATGAAAAACTGTTTTTT. It encodes CASSEGVNEKLFF.

The chain's CDR3 is CAISETGRAGFNEKLFF. The CDR3 DNA is TGTGCCATCAGTGAGACGGGCAGGGCAGGATTCAATGAAAAACTGTTTTTT. V and J are TRBV10-3 and TRBJ1-4, with D tentatively TRBD1 (5 bases). The V end was cut by 2 bases, the J end by 5 bases, with 18 bases between. The CDR3 totals 17 residues. The germline CDR1 and CDR2 sequences are ENHRY and SYGVKD.

This clone was observed once. The V gene is TRBV7-8, the J gene TRBJ1-5, with TRBD1 as a possible D gene (5 bases). There are 12 residues in the CDR3. V shed 6 bases and J shed 6 bases, with 9 bases lying between them. Germline-derived CDR1 and CDR2 are SGHVS and FQNEAQ. In DNA form, the CDR3 reads TGTGCCAGCAGTCCAGGGACTCAGCCCCAGCATTTT. It yields the protein CASSPGTQPQHF.

This rearrangement joins TRBV10-3 to TRBJ2-5, with 7 positions matching TRBD2. Per germline, CDR1 ENHRY and CDR2 SYGVKD. The CDR3 covers 15 residues. The ends lost 0 bases at V and 3 bases at J; junction bases unmatched: 4. The CDR3 bases are TGTGCCATCAGTGAGTCTGGGGGGGAGAAAGAGACCCAGTACTTC. Translating gives CAISESGGEKETQYF.

V usage is TRBV5-6 and J usage is TRBJ1-4; D is uncertain. This CDR3 has 14 amino acids. The ends were cut back, 7 bases at V and 8 bases at J, with 18 bases in the middle. Germline V gene sequence: CDR1 SGHDT, CDR2 YYEEEE. Here the CDR3 reads CASANSSIQEKLFF. DNA of the CDR3: TGTGCCAGCGCCAATAGCTCTATACAGGAAAAACTGTTTTTT.

V and J are TRBV27 and TRBJ1-6; no clear D gene. Germline CDR1 MNHEY, CDR2 SMNVEV (reference sequence). Trimming stripped 0 bases from V and 7 bases from J, with 4 bases between. There are 13 residues in the CDR3. CDR3 in amino acids: CASSLSRNSPLHF. The CDR3 DNA sequence: TGTGCCAGCAGTTTATCGAGAAATTCACCCCTCCACTTT.

The chain recombines TRBV27 with TRBJ2-1, with TRBD2 matching over 13 bases. The germline V gene encodes CDR1 MNHEY and CDR2 SMNVEV (reference sequence). Germline trimming cut 1 base from V and 6 bases from J; bases unmatched to any gene: 9. This CDR3 is built from 18 residues. The CDR3: CASSLFAQLAGGGNEQFF. The CDR3, as DNA: TGTGCCAGCAGTTTATTTGCCCAACTAGCGGGAGGGGGCAATGAGCAGTTCTTC.

The chain is built from TRBV5-1 and TRBJ2-3; no clear D gene. Trimming cost V 4 bases and J 5 bases, with 11 bases left between them. This CDR3 is 13 amino acids long. The germline gives CDR1 SGHRS, CDR2 YFSETQ. CDR3 DNA sequence: TGCGCCAGCAGCACGGGTCTTTTAGATACGCAGTATTTT. Amino acid sequence: CASSTGLLDTQYF.

The sample holds one count of this clone. This sequence joins TRBV19 and TRBJ1-2; D is ambiguous. Trimming took 9 bases from V and 5 from J, leaving 19 bases between them. This CDR3 spans 14 amino acids. CDR1 and CDR2 (germline): LNHDA, SQIVND (reference sequence). DNA for the CDR3: TGTGCCAGGCCGACCGCTCGGTCGCGGTATGGCTACACCTTC. Protein product: CARPTARSRYGYTF.

CDR3 sequence reads: CASSIYRGKLFF. CDR3 bases: TGTGCCAGCAGCATTTACAGGGGGAAACTGTTTTTT. The chain combines TRBV7-3 with TRBJ1-4, with 8 positions matching TRBD1. This CDR3 comprises 12 residues. Germline V lookup: CDR1 SGHTA, CDR2 FQGTGA. The ends lost 5 bases at V and 11 bases at J; junction bases unmatched: 4.

In this sample, this clone turned up a few times. The V gene is TRBV2, the J gene TRBJ2-7; tentatively, D is TRBD1 (6 bases). Germline V gives CDR1 SNHLY, CDR2 FYNNEI. The CDR3 has 13 amino acids. The V end lost 8 bases, the J end lost 1 base, and 12 bases lay between the germline ends. In nucleotides, the CDR3 is TGTGCCAGCGCTCTACAGGGATCCTACGAGCAGTACTTC. Amino acid sequence: CASALQGSYEQYF.

Only a few counts were recorded for this clone. The J gene is TRBJ2-2, the V gene TRBV6-1; 8 nucleotides match TRBD1. Looked up from germline, CDR1 is MNHNS and CDR2 is SASEGT. V trimming: 4 bases; J trimming: 0 bases; junction bases outside the gene matches: 1. This CDR3 spans 15 amino acids. DNA for the CDR3: TGTGCCAGCAGTGCACAGGGGGCGAACACCGGGGAGCTGTTTTTT. This encodes CASSAQGANTGELFF.

This clone occurred a few times. This sequence joins TRBV6-6 and TRBJ2-7; 8 positions agree with TRBD2. There are 12 residues in the CDR3. Germline V gene data show CDR1 as MNHNY and CDR2 as SVGAGI (reference sequence). The J segment lost 3 bases and the V segment lost 8 bases, leaving 3 bases of the junction unmatched. The CDR3 bases are TGTGCCAGCGCTAGCGGGTTCTACGAGCAGTACTTC. This sequence encodes CASASGFYEQYF.

A few counts support this clone. The chain carries TRBV7-9 and TRBJ1-5; 8 nucleotides line up with TRBD1. Germline V CDR1 and CDR2: SEHNR, FQNEAQ (reference sequence). Germline trimming cut 5 bases from V and 3 bases from J; bases unmatched to any gene: 9. The length of the CDR3 is 16 residues. This chain's CDR3 is CASSPQTGAYNQPQHF. For the CDR3, the DNA is TGTGCCAGCAGCCCCCAGACAGGGGCCTACAATCAGCCCCAGCATTTT.

This clone was recorded a few times. This sequence joins TRBV10-2 and TRBJ1-1; a possible D gene is TRBD1 (5 bases). CDR1 and CDR2 from the germline V gene are WSHSY and SAAADI. The CDR3 is 14 amino acids. V gave up 4 bases and J gave up 4 bases, with 13 bases separating them. This chain's CDR3 is CASSVGRAGTEAFF. DNA for the CDR3: TGCGCCAGCAGTGTGGGACGGGCGGGCACTGAAGCTTTCTTT.

V usage is TRBV10-3 and J usage is TRBJ2-2; no clear D. Germline loops: CDR1 ENHRY, CDR2 SYGVKD. The CDR3 extends over 14 amino acids. The germline V and J ends were trimmed by 2 bases and 1 base, with 5 bases remaining between them. The CDR3 region has the DNA TGTGCCATCAGTGAGCCGATGAACACCGGGGAGCTGTTTTTT. This codes for CAISEPMNTGELFF.

J is TRBJ2-7 and V is TRBV19; 8 nucleotides match TRBD2. CDR1 and CDR2 (germline): LNHDA, SQIVND (reference sequence). This CDR3 contains 12 residues. V shed 3 bases, J shed 6 bases, and the junction held 1 base outside the gene matches. CDR3: CASSIRGGEQYF. The CDR3 DNA follows: TGTGCCAGTAGTATTCGGGGGGGCGAGCAGTACTTC.

This clone has just one count. The chain uses TRBV7-3 and TRBJ2-1; 8 bases align to TRBD2. The CDR3 is 15 residues long. The V segment lost 4 bases and the J segment 0 bases; nucleotides outside the gene matches: 2. The V gene's germline CDR1 is SGHTA and CDR2 FQGTGA. The CDR3 nucleotides read TGTGCCAGCAGCTCGGGGGGGGCCTCCTACAATGAGCAGTTCTTC. Protein product: CASSSGGASYNEQFF. Looking up the rest from reference TRBV7-3 and TRBJ2-1 gives the full variable domain: GAGVSQTPSNKVTEKGKYVELRCDPISGHTALYWYRQSLGQGPEFLIYFQGTGAADDSGLPNDRFFAVRPEGSVSTLKIQRTERGDSAVYLCASSSGGASYNEQFFGPGTRLTVL.

This clone has only a few counts. This chain links TRBV29-1 with TRBJ2-7; 7 nucleotides agree with TRBD1. Germline CDR1 reads SQVTM; CDR2 reads ANQGSEA. V shed 3 bases, J shed 6 bases, and the junction held 8 bases outside the gene matches. There are 13 residues in the CDR3. The CDR3, as DNA: TGCAGCGTTGATCCCACAGGGGAACTCGAGCAGTACTTC. Translation gives CSVDPTGELEQYF.

The genes are TRBV21-1 and TRBJ2-5; the table names TRBD1, a call not compared with the DNA. The DNA end is a closer match to TRBJ2-7, so the J assignment may be wrong. TRBV21-1 is an annotated pseudogene. This CDR3 contains 11 residues. CDR3 nucleotide sequence: TGTGCCAGCCGACATGGGTACGAGCAGTACTTC. Translated: CASRHGYEQYF.

The rearrangement links TRBV9 to TRBJ2-5; 7 nucleotides line up with TRBD2. The trim removed 0 bases at V and 4 bases at J, leaving 3 bases unmatched. The CDR3 length is 14 residues. Germline values: CDR1 SGDLS, CDR2 YYNGEE. CDR3 coding DNA: TGTGCCAGCAGCGTAGTTCCTAGCGGAGAGACCCAGTACTTC. Encoded protein: CASSVVPSGETQYF.

This rearrangement joins TRBV28 to TRBJ1-5, with unresolved D. Deletions cut 5 bases from V and 4 bases from J, with 12 bases between. The CDR3 consists of 14 residues. CDR1 MDHEN and CDR2 SYDVKM come from the germline V gene. CDR3 region: CASSVRSPNQPQHF. The CDR3 coding sequence is TGTGCCAGCAGTGTCAGGAGTCCGAATCAGCCCCAGCATTTT.

CDR3 bases: TGTGCCAGCAGCCACCGACAGAACTCCTACGAGCAGTACTTC. It specifies CASSHRQNSYEQYF. The gene calls are TRBV7-8 and TRBJ2-5, with D possibly being TRBD1 (5 bases). Gene TRBJ2-7 matches the end of the DNA better, so the J call may be wrong. The CDR3 has 14 amino acids. Looked up from germline, CDR1 is SGHVS and CDR2 is FQNEAQ.

The genes are TRBV6-1 and TRBJ1-1; D not resolved. Trimming left V 4 bases short and J 5 bases short, with 14 bases between. Germline CDR1 is MNHNS and CDR2 is SASEGT. CDR3 length equals 14 residues. DNA of the CDR3: TGTGCCAGCAGTGTTAGTGGGGAGTCAACTGAAGCTTTCTTT. It is translated as CASSVSGESTEAFF.

The genes are TRBV9 and TRBJ1-3; D gene ambiguous. Germline assignment: CDR1 SGDLS and CDR2 YYNGEE. With 1 base removed from V and 0 bases from J, the gap between germline ends came to 11 bases. The CDR3 spans 16 residues. Written as DNA, the CDR3 is TGTGCCAGCAGCGTAACCGAAGTCCTCTCTGGAAACACCATATATTTT. It codes for CASSVTEVLSGNTIYF.